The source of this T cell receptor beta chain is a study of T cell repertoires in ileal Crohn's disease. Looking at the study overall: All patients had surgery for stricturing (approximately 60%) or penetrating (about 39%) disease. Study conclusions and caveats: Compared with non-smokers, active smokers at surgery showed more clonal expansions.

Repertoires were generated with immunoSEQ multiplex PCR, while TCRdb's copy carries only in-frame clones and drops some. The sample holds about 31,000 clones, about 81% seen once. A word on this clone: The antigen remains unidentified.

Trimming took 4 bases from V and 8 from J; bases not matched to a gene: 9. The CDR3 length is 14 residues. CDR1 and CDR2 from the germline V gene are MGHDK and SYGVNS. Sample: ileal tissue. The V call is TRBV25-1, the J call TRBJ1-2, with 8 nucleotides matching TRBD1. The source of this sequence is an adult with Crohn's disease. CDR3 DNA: TGTGCCAGCAGTGCAGCCGGGACAGGAAGCGGCTACACCTTC. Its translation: CASSAAGTGSGYTF.